The subject of this entry is one T cell receptor beta chain. The entry originates in a study of cytomegalovirus exposure and HLA in healthy donors. The V segment lost 7 bases and the J segment 5 bases; nucleotides outside the gene matches: 7. From germline, CDR1 is MDHEN and CDR2 SYDVKM. This CDR3 is 14 amino acids long. Vbeta (60) and Jbeta (13) primers were used in the PCR. TCRdb keeps only in-frame clones here, not all; method: immunoSEQ multiplex PCR. The data hold around 130,000 clones, with roughly four fifths observed a single time. The chain links TRBV28 to TRBJ1-4; 7 bases fit TRBD1. This TCR was recovered from a woman aged 40 to 49 in good health and CMV-seropositive. The sample consisted of PBMCs. In DNA form, the CDR3 reads TGTGCCAGCACCGACGACAGGGTCAATGAAAAACTGTTTTTT. As protein: CASTDDRVNEKLFF.